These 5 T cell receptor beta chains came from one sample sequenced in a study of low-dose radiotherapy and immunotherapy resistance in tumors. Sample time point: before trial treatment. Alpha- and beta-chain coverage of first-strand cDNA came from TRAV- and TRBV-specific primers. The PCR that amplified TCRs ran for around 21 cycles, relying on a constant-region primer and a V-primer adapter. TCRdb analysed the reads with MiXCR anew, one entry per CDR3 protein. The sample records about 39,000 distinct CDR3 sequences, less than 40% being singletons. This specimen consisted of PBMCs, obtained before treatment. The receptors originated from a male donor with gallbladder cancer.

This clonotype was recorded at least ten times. CDR3 residues: CASRVLDRATGELFF. CDR3 nucleotides: TGTGCCAGCAGGGTACTGGACAGGGCGACCGGGGAGCTGTTTTTT. The chain is built from TRBV7-2 and TRBJ2-2, with 8 positions matching TRBD1. This CDR3 has 15 amino acids. J gave up 5 bases and V 6 bases, and 8 bases lay outside the gene matches. Germline values: CDR1 SGHTA, CDR2 FQGNSA. The full variable domain, with the rest looked up from reference TRBV7-2 and TRBJ2-2, is GAGVSQSPSNKVTEKGKDVELRCDPISGHTALYWYRQSLGQGLEFLIYFQGNSAPDKSGLPSDRFSAERTGGSVSTLTIQRTQQEDSAVYLCASRVLDRATGELFFGEGSRLTVL.

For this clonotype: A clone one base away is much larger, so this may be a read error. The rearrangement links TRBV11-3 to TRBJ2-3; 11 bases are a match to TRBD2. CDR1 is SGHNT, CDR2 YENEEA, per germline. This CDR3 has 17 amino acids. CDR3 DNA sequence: TGTGTCAGCAGCTTAAGGACTAGCGGGCGGGGCACAGATACGCAGTATTTT. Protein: CVSSLRTSGRGTDTQYF.

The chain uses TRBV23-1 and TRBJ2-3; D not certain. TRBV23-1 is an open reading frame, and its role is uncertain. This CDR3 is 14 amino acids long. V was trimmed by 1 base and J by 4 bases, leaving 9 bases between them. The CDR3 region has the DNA TGCGCCAGCAGTCAATGGCCTGTCGCAGATACGCAGTATTTT. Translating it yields CASSQWPVADTQYF.

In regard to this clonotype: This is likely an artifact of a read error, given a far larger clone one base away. DNA of the CDR3: TGTGCCAGCAGTCCTCCAGGGGGGAAGGAGAGGGAGCAGTTCTTC. It specifies CASSPPGGKEREQFF. V and J are TRBV6-5 and TRBJ2-1; a weak D match, TRBD1 (7 bases). The CDR3 covers 15 residues. The germline CDR1 and CDR2 sequences are MNHEY and SVGAGI. V dropped 5 bases and J dropped 10 bases, with 21 bases sitting between them.

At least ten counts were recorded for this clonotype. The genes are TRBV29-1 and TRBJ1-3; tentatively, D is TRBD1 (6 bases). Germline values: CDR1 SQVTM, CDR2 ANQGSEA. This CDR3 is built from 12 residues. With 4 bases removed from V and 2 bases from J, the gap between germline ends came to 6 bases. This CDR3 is CSVAGAGNTIYF. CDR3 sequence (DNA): TGCAGCGTTGCAGGGGCTGGAAACACCATATATTTT.